These T cell receptor beta chains were read from a single sample in a study of T cells after yellow fever vaccination. TCRdb analysed the 5' RACE reads with MiXCR anew, one entry per CDR3 protein. This table has about 580,000 distinct CDR3 sequences, roughly a sixth appearing once. The sequences come from PBMCs, collected around 5 days after the first yellow fever vaccination. The receptors here all came from a man aged 18 to 29 who received the YFV17D yellow fever vaccine. CDR3s include the opening cysteine and the closing phenylalanine or tryptophan. The D gene is left open where the match is weak.

d_call | cdr3_length | j_call | v_call | cdr3_aa
NA | 13 | TRBJ2-7 | TRBV20-1 | CSASDYRLLEQYF
NA | 17 | TRBJ2-6 | TRBV28 | CASGRSGYQVGANVLTF
TRBD2 | 16 | TRBJ2-7 | TRBV7-9 | CASSLGTGGGFYEQYF
TRBD2 | 17 | TRBJ2-1 | TRBV9 | CASSGHAGGATYNEQFF
NA | 14 | TRBJ1-2 | TRBV21-1 | CASSTRRNSYGYTF
NA | 16 | TRBJ2-6 | TRBV14 | CASSPFRGSGANVLTF
TRBD1 | 19 | TRBJ2-5 | TRBV4-2 | CASSQGVIPGQGPPGTQYF
NA | 19 | TRBJ1-5 | TRBV11-2 | CASSLEQDGLFYSNQPQHF
TRBD1 | 14 | TRBJ2-3 | TRBV5-1 | CASSSAGGPDTQYF
NA | 13 | TRBJ2-3 | TRBV5-1 | CASSLKLADTQYF
NA | 13 | TRBJ2-5 | TRBV2 | CASRALAGETQYF
NA | 16 | TRBJ1-3 | TRBV4-1 | CASSQEGRLSGNTIYF
NA | 15 | TRBJ1-1 | TRBV5-1 | CASSQGNSMNTEAFF
TRBD1 | 17 | TRBJ1-4 | TRBV6-5 | CASSYWGQGLRGEKLFF
TRBD2 | 17 | TRBJ2-1 | TRBV24-1 | CATSDLAPAGGPKEQFF
TRBD1 | 18 | TRBJ2-6 | TRBV7-6 | CASSLAQYRGSGANVLTF
NA | 14 | TRBJ2-1 | TRBV7-3 | CASSLMSGKDEQFF
TRBD1 | 15 | TRBJ2-3 | TRBV7-9 | CASRGTGGVTDTQYF
NA | 16 | TRBJ2-4 | TRBV6-2/TRBV6-3 | CASAIGTDLAKNIQYF
NA | 15 | TRBJ2-1 | TRBV9 | CASSVGGTGSNEQFF
NA | 12 | TRBJ2-4 | TRBV7-9 | CASSYGTDNQYF
NA | 13 | TRBJ2-3 | TRBV24-1 | CATQGPNTDTQYF
TRBD1 | 15 | TRBJ2-1 | TRBV7-3 | CASSPTWDSYNEQFF
NA | 13 | TRBJ1-1 | TRBV7-2 | CASSLGTGREAFF
NA | 12 | TRBJ1-1 | TRBV18 | CASSVSVGPKFF
NA | 13 | TRBJ2-7 | TRBV5-1 | CASSWGRDTEQYF
NA | 16 | TRBJ2-5 | TRBV5-1 | CASSLAQSAVGETQYF
TRBD1 | 15 | TRBJ1-1 | TRBV7-2 | CASSFASTGGTEAFF
TRBD1 | 14 | TRBJ2-4 | TRBV7-2 | CASSPDRGKNIQYF
NA | 15 | TRBJ2-1 | TRBV3-1 | CASSQNSLRIHEQFF
NA | 14 | TRBJ2-3 | TRBV25-1 | CASSEGAVTDTQYF
TRBD2 | 16 | TRBJ2-3 | TRBV4-1 | CASSRGGGAGADTQYF
NA | 15 | TRBJ2-1 | TRBV4-1 | CASSPRTPTYNEQFF
TRBD1 | 12 | TRBJ1-2 | TRBV20-1 | CSASGGNYGYTF
NA | 15 | TRBJ2-6 | TRBV6-1 | CASMSEFSGANVLTF
NA | 14 | TRBJ1-2 | TRBV20-1 | CSARGRAYDYGYTF
NA | 13 | TRBJ2-2 | TRBV12-3/TRBV12-4 | CASSLLYGGELFF
TRBD1 | 14 | TRBJ1-1 | TRBV29-1 | CSVEAGQGNTEAFF
TRBD2 | 14 | TRBJ2-7 | TRBV5-1 | CASSRTSGGPEQYF
NA | 16 | TRBJ2-2 | TRBV4-1 | CASSQEFQGGTGELFF
NA | 15 | TRBJ2-3 | TRBV7-7 | CASSLGSATSGTQYF
TRBD1 | 16 | TRBJ1-2 | TRBV5-5 | CASSSTGTGVNYGYTF
TRBD1 | 15 | TRBJ1-4 | TRBV6-5 | CASRYRDRTNEKLFF
NA | 15 | TRBJ1-5 | TRBV10-3 | CAISEGGNSNQPQHF
NA | 11 | TRBJ2-5 | TRBV7-9 | CATGTDRTQYF